This TCR beta chain was found in a study of identical twins. Findings and caveats of the study: Twin-shared out-of-frame alpha sequences were enriched for low generation probability. Excess sharing by twins proved weaker in beta out-of-frame sequences.

MiXCR, applied by TCRdb to the 5' RACE reads, yields one record per CDR3 protein. The sample records approximately 550,000 distinct CDR3 sequences, more than 20% being singletons. This clonotype was seen only a few times. Antigen unknown. A further study also used this sample, focusing on yellow fever vaccine responses in identical twins.

This sequence was found in a woman in her late teens or twenties in good health. Sequencing was carried out using CD4+ T cells sorted from blood.

CDR3 loop: CASSEGSDSHSYEQYV. DNA for the CDR3: TGTGCCAGCTCCGAAGGTTCCGACAGTCATTCCTACGAGCAGTACGTC. V is TRBV18 and J is TRBJ2-7, with D maybe TRBD1 (5 bases). Trimming cost V 6 bases and J 1 base, with 19 bases left between them. The CDR3 length is 16 residues. Germline-derived CDR1 and CDR2 are KGHSH and LQKENI.